These T cell receptor beta chains were read from a single sample in a study of T cells after posttransplantation cyclophosphamide. Measured with immunoSEQ multiplex PCR; TCRdb has only the in-frame clones, and not every one. The sample yields more than 50,000 clones, about 86% seen once. The sequenced sample consisted of PBMCs. Every receptor here comes from a man aged 30 to 39 with a blood cancer, CMV-positive, and with a related stem cell donor. Both conserved end residues are part of each CDR3. The D gene is left open where the match is weak. Clone size is stated in some rows and not others, as once, few, many or a class when expanded.

>TRBV28|NA|NA|TRBJ2-3
TGTGCCAGCAGACCAGCTAGCAGGTACACAGATACGCAGTATTTT
CASRPASRYTDTQYF
>TRBV7-9|NA|NA|TRBJ2-1
TGTGCCAGCAGCCCCCGTTTTAGCGTTTTCTCCTACAATGAGCAGTTCTTC
CASSPRFSVFSYNEQFF
>TRBV5-1|TRBD1|few|TRBJ1-2
TGCGCCAGCAGCCGCCAGGGGGTCCGCTATGGCTACACCTTC
CASSRQGVRYGYTF
>TRBV28|NA|NA|TRBJ1-5
TGTGCCAGCAGTCCCCCGGGACAAGATATGTCAGCCCAGCATTTT
CASSPPGQDMSAQHF
>TRBV14|NA|NA|TRBJ2-7
TGTGCCAGCAGCCAAGATTACGGGCAGTACTTC
CASSQDYGQYF
>TRBV7-3|TRBD2|NA|TRBJ2-1
TGTGCCAGCAGCTTAAGGGGAGCTAGCGGGAGAATTTTGAATGAGCAGTTCTTC
CASSLRGASGRILNEQFF
>TRBV5-5|TRBD1|once|TRBJ1-5
TGTGCCAGCAGCCTCCGGGAGACAGGGAGTACTAGCAATCAGCCCCAGCATTTT
CASSLRETGSTSNQPQHF
>TRBV11-2|NA|NA|TRBJ2-2
TGTGCCAGCAGCTTAGTGGAGTTGGTCGGGGAGCTGTTTTTT
CASSLVELVGELFF
>TRBV18|TRBD1|NA|TRBJ1-5
TGTGCCAGCTCACCGGATGGACAGGGGGGTCAGCCCCAGCATTTT
CASSPDGQGGQPQHF
>TRBV2|NA|NA|TRBJ2-7
TGTGCCAGCGGCCGGACTCGCGAGCAGTACTTC
CASGRTREQYF
>TRBV20-1|NA|NA|TRBJ2-5
TGCAGTGTCTCGGACAGAGAGACCCAGTACTTC
CSVSDRETQYF
>TRBV28|TRBD1|NA|TRBJ1-2
TGTGCCAGCAGTTTCCGGGACAGGGATGGCTACACCTTC
CASSFRDRDGYTF
>TRBV10-2|TRBD2|NA|TRBJ2-1
TGCGCCAGCACCGGGGCCAGTAGCGGGAGGCAATTCAATGAGCAGTTCTTC
CASTGASSGRQFNEQFF
>TRBV19|TRBD1|NA|TRBJ2-7
TGTGCCAGTAGTATGGACAGGGGGTCCCAGCAGTACTTC
CASSMDRGSQQYF
>TRBV2|NA|NA|TRBJ2-2
TGTGCCAGCAGTGAATATGAGTTGAACACCGGGGAGCTGTTTTTT
CASSEYELNTGELFF
>TRBV29-1|TRBD1|NA|TRBJ2-1
TGCAGCGTTGTGTTGGGACAGGGGGAGGTCTTC
CSVVLGQGEVF
>TRBV28|NA|NA|TRBJ1-1
TGTGCCAGCAGTCCCGCCGGGACTTTGAACACTGAAGCTTTCTTT
CASSPAGTLNTEAFF
>TRBV12-5|TRBD2|NA|TRBJ2-3
TGTGCTAGTGGTTTGGAGACTAGCGGGAGGGCCGGAGATACGCAGTATTTT
CASGLETSGRAGDTQYF
>TRBV28|NA|NA|TRBJ2-3
TGTGCCAGCAGTCAAATTTGGCGGAGCACAGATACGCAGTATTTT
CASSQIWRSTDTQYF
>TRBV6-6|TRBD2|NA|TRBJ2-5
TGTGCCAGCAGGGCGGGAGGGATCCAAGAGACCCAGTACTTC
CASRAGGIQETQYF
>TRBV27|NA|NA|TRBJ1-2
TGTGCCAGCAGTCTAAGGGGCCAAGGCTACACCTTC
CASSLRGQGYTF
>TRBV5-1|TRBD2|NA|TRBJ2-2
TGCGCCAGCAGCTTTGACCCGTTAGCGGGAGGAGGGACCGGGGAGCTGTTTTTT
CASSFDPLAGGGTGELFF
>TRBV10-3|NA|NA|TRBJ2-1
TGTGCCATCAGTGCAGGGTTATACAATGAGCAGTTCTTC
CAISAGLYNEQFF
>TRBV6-4|NA|NA|TRBJ1-2
TGTGCCAGCAGTAGAGATCCGGGAGACCTCTATGGCTGCACCTTC
CASSRDPGDLYGCTF
>TRBV5-4|NA|NA|TRBJ1-1
TGTGCCAGCAGCTTAGGGGGGGCGTGGGTTACTGAAGCTTTCTTT
CASSLGGAWVTEAFF
>TRBV9|TRBD1|NA|TRBJ1-2
TGTGCCAGCAGCGTAAATGGACAGGGAGGCGGCTACACCTTC
CASSVNGQGGGYTF
>TRBV5-4|NA|NA|TRBJ2-3
TGTGCCAGCAGCTACGTGAGGGCTTGGACAGATACGCAGTATTTT
CASSYVRAWTDTQYF
>TRBV19|TRBD2|NA|TRBJ2-7
TGTGCCAGTAGTAGTCGGACTAGCGGGGGACACTACGAGCAGTACTTC
CASSSRTSGGHYEQYF
>TRBV2|TRBD1|NA|TRBJ2-7
TGTGCCAGCAGCGGACAGGGAACCTACGAGCAGTACTTC
CASSGQGTYEQYF
>TRBV5-8|TRBD1|NA|TRBJ1-1
TGTGCCAGCAGCTCGTGGACAGGGGGCCTCGACACTGAAGCTTTCTTT
CASSSWTGGLDTEAFF
>TRBV19|TRBD1|NA|TRBJ1-4
TGTGCCAGTAGTCCCCGGACAGGGGGATTCACTAATGAAAAACTGTTTTTT
CASSPRTGGFTNEKLFF
>TRBV15|TRBD1|NA|TRBJ2-7
TGTGCCACCAGCAGAGATGGGACAGGGCCCTCCTACGAGCAGTACTTC
CATSRDGTGPSYEQYF
>TRBV15|NA|NA|TRBJ2-1
TGTGCCACCAGCAGAGATCGAGCGAGCTCCTACAATGAGCAGTTCTTC
CATSRDRASSYNEQFF
>TRBV2|NA|NA|TRBJ2-2
TGTGCCAGCAGGGGTCAGGGGAACACCGGGGAGCTGTTTTTT
CASRGQGNTGELFF
>TRBV2|TRBD1|once|TRBJ2-3
TGTGCCAGCAGCCCCCCGGGACAGGGGGCCAAAGATACGCAGTATTTT
CASSPPGQGAKDTQYF
>TRBV27|NA|NA|TRBJ1-1
TGTGCCAGCAGTTTACCGGTCGGGACTGAAGCTTTCTTT
CASSLPVGTEAFF
>TRBV2|NA|NA|TRBJ2-5
TGTGCCAGCAGCGCTCGGAGAGAAGAGACCCAGTACTTC
CASSARREETQYF
>TRBV14|NA|NA|TRBJ2-2
TGTGCCAGCAGCCAGATCACAGGACCTACCGGGGAGCTGTTTTTT
CASSQITGPTGELFF
>TRBV23-1|NA|NA|TRBJ1-5
TGCGCCAGCAGTCAATCGATGCTGGGTATGCAGGGCGCAGTGGATCAGCCCCAGCATTTT
CASSQSMLGMQGAVDQPQHF